This entry is about one TCR beta chain. This CDR3 spans 15 amino acids. V lost 3 bases to trimming and J lost 0 bases, with 14 bases between them. From germline, CDR1 is DFQATT and CDR2 SNEGSKA (reference sequence). Profiled with immunoSEQ multiplex PCR; TCRdb holds only in-frame clones, not every one. The sample yields over 90,000 clones, around four fifths seen once. The data originate from a study of blood T cell repertoires in COVID-19. Looking at the study overall: The origin of the acute and convalescent COVID-19 samples was the United States, Italy and Spain.

The sequence was collected from a man aged 55 to 70 with active or convalescent COVID-19. The sequencing input was peripheral blood. The gene calls are TRBV20-1 and TRBJ1-1; D possibly corresponds to TRBD1 (5 bases). The CDR3, as DNA: TGCAGTGCTAGTTTCGGACAAGGCATGAACACTGAAGCTTTCTTT. This translates into CSASFGQGMNTEAFF.